These T cell receptor beta chains were read from a single sample in a study of graft-versus-host responses after intestinal transplantation. The table came from immunoSEQ multiplex PCR; TCRdb's copy has only in-frame clones and leaves some out. The table has approximately 85,000 clones, 85% to 95% seen once. Antigen specificity for these receptors is unknown. The specimen was unstimulated CD8+ T cells sorted from spleen or lymph node cells, collected before transplant. These receptors all come from a human donor who was the organ donor for an intestinal transplant. CDR3s include the opening cysteine and the closing phenylalanine or tryptophan. A D gene is named only where the DNA matches it firmly. Clone size is given for some rows only: seen once, a few or many times, or a class if the clone is expanded.

size: .
V: TRBV19
D: TRBD1
J: TRBJ1-2
CDR3: CASSKGAGALTGYTF
DNA: TGTGCCAGTAGTAAGGGGGCGGGGGCGCTTACTGGCTACACCTTC

size: .
V: TRBV11-1
D: .
J: TRBJ1-2
CDR3: CASSGDYYGYTF
DNA: TGTGCCAGCAGCGGGGACTACTATGGCTACACCTTC

size: .
V: TRBV7-3
D: TRBD2
J: TRBJ2-3
CDR3: CASSIAGGTDTQYF
DNA: TGTGCCAGCAGTATAGCGGGGGGCACAGATACGCAGTATTTT

size: .
V: TRBV7-9
D: TRBD1
J: TRBJ1-1
CDR3: CASSPGQGGDTEAFF
DNA: TGTGCCAGCAGCCCGGGACAGGGAGGGGACACTGAAGCTTTCTTT

size: few
V: TRBV19
D: .
J: TRBJ1-4
CDR3: CASSGAEKLFF
DNA: TGTGCCAGTAGTGGGGCTGAAAAACTGTTTTTT

size: .
V: TRBV6-1
D: .
J: TRBJ2-7
CDR3: CAIRTVRVEQYF
DNA: TGTGCCATCAGGACAGTCCGGGTCGAGCAGTACTTC

size: .
V: TRBV5-4
D: TRBD2
J: TRBJ2-1
CDR3: CASSSLAGGKSYNEQFF
DNA: TGTGCCAGCAGCTCGCTAGCGGGAGGGAAGTCCTACAATGAGCAGTTCTTC

size: .
V: TRBV9
D: TRBD2
J: TRBJ2-1
CDR3: CASSVYGLAGGSEQFF
DNA: TGTGCCAGCAGCGTATACGGACTAGCGGGAGGAAGTGAGCAGTTCTTC

size: .
V: TRBV29-1
D: .
J: TRBJ1-2
CDR3: CSVLLRTVYGYTF
DNA: TGCAGCGTCCTACTTCGGACGGTTTATGGCTACACCTTC

size: .
V: TRBV5-6
D: .
J: TRBJ1-6
CDR3: CASSFGTGYNSPLHF
DNA: TGTGCCAGCAGCTTCGGGACCGGCTATAATTCACCCCTCCACTTT

size: .
V: TRBV5-1
D: .
J: TRBJ2-7
CDR3: CASSLALGGYEQYF
DNA: TGCGCCAGCAGCTTGGCCCTTGGGGGCTACGAGCAGTACTTC

size: .
V: TRBV18
D: TRBD2
J: TRBJ2-1
CDR3: CASSRLTSGGAVLNEQFF
DNA: TGTGCCAGCTCCCGGCTGACTAGCGGGGGGGCCGTCCTCAATGAGCAGTTCTTC

size: .
V: TRBV9
D: TRBD2
J: TRBJ2-5
CDR3: CASSALAGGQQETQYF
DNA: TGTGCCAGCAGCGCCCTAGCGGGGGGGCAGCAAGAGACCCAGTACTTC

size: .
V: TRBV10-2
D: .
J: TRBJ2-7
CDR3: CASRSVVGYEQYF
DNA: TGCGCCAGCAGGTCGGTAGTTGGGTACGAGCAGTACTTC

size: .
V: TRBV7-9
D: .
J: TRBJ2-7
CDR3: CASSLDAGTLSYEQYF
DNA: TGTGCCAGCAGCTTAGACGCAGGGACCCTCTCCTACGAGCAGTACTTC

size: .
V: TRBV7-9
D: TRBD2
J: TRBJ2-2
CDR3: CASSRRTSDRPGELFF
DNA: TGTGCCAGCAGCCGGAGGACTAGCGACCGCCCCGGGGAGCTGTTTTTT

size: few
V: TRBV10-3
D: .
J: TRBJ2-7
CDR3: CATAASTGYYEQYF
DNA: TGTGCCACCGCCGCGAGTACCGGTTACTACGAGCAGTACTTC

size: .
V: TRBV27
D: .
J: TRBJ2-1
CDR3: CASSPTYNEQFF
DNA: TGTGCCAGCAGTCCTACGTATAATGAGCAGTTCTTC

size: few
V: TRBV27
D: .
J: TRBJ1-4
CDR3: CASSLGTGEKLFF
DNA: TGTGCCAGCAGTTTGGGGACGGGCGAAAAACTGTTTTTT

size: .
V: TRBV6-6
D: .
J: TRBJ1-2
CDR3: CASSYSVGINYGYTF
DNA: TGTGCCAGCAGTTACTCGGTTGGGATCAACTATGGCTACACCTTC

size: .
V: TRBV6-1
D: TRBD2
J: TRBJ2-1
CDR3: CASRVLAGGINEQFF
DNA: TGTGCCAGCAGGGTACTAGCGGGGGGTATCAATGAGCAGTTCTTC

size: .
V: TRBV11-3
D: .
J: TRBJ1-1
CDR3: CASSPTNSNTEAFF
DNA: TGTGCCAGCAGCCCGACGAACAGTAACACTGAAGCTTTCTTT

size: .
V: TRBV7-9
D: TRBD2
J: TRBJ2-1
CDR3: CASSSGTSGTSSYNEQFF
DNA: TGTGCCAGCAGCTCCGGGACTAGCGGGACATCATCCTACAATGAGCAGTTCTTC

size: .
V: TRBV27
D: .
J: TRBJ2-7
CDR3: CAAAEGGGVGEQYF
DNA: TGTGCCGCTGCGGAAGGGGGAGGTGTTGGAGAGCAGTACTTC

size: .
V: TRBV19
D: .
J: TRBJ2-7
CDR3: CASSETGIYEQYF
DNA: TGTGCCAGTAGTGAAACAGGGATCTACGAGCAGTACTTC

size: .
V: TRBV5-4
D: TRBD1
J: TRBJ2-1
CDR3: CASRAGTGGDEQFF
DNA: TGTGCCAGCAGAGCCGGGACAGGTGGGGATGAGCAGTTCTTC

size: once
V: TRBV7-6
D: .
J: TRBJ1-5
CDR3: CASSLRQGEISNQPQHF
DNA: TGTGCCAGCAGCTTAAGGCAGGGCGAAATAAGTAATCAGCCCCAGCATTTT

size: .
V: TRBV6-5
D: .
J: TRBJ2-7
CDR3: CASSRVSDSYEQYF
DNA: TGTGCCAGCAGCAGAGTTAGCGACTCCTACGAGCAGTACTTC

size: once
V: TRBV9
D: .
J: TRBJ1-1
CDR3: CASSAFPRGDMNTEAFF
DNA: TGTGCCAGCAGCGCATTCCCGAGGGGGGACATGAACACTGAAGCTTTCTTT

size: once
V: TRBV30
D: .
J: TRBJ1-1
CDR3: CAWSGLFTVRTEAFF
DNA: TGTGCCTGGAGCGGACTGTTTACTGTAAGAACTGAAGCTTTCTTT

size: once
V: TRBV5-5
D: .
J: TRBJ2-2
CDR3: CASSLVPPLATDTGELFF
DNA: TGTGCCAGCAGCTTGGTGCCGCCGCTGGCAACCGACACCGGGGAGCTGTTTTTT

size: .
V: TRBV19
D: .
J: TRBJ2-7
CDR3: CASSIAGYEQYF
DNA: TGTGCCAGTAGTATTGCTGGCTACGAGCAGTACTTC

size: .
V: TRBV6-5
D: .
J: TRBJ2-7
CDR3: CASRMGHEQYF
DNA: TGTGCCAGCAGAATGGGGCACGAGCAGTACTTC

size: .
V: TRBV4-3
D: .
J: TRBJ2-7
CDR3: CASSHSGSDEQYF
DNA: TGCGCCAGCAGCCACTCAGGGAGCGACGAGCAGTACTTC

size: .
V: TRBV6-5
D: TRBD2
J: TRBJ2-7
CDR3: CASSPGGAPYEQYF
DNA: TGTGCCAGCAGTCCCGGGGGGGCCCCGTACGAGCAGTACTTC

size: .
V: TRBV5-1
D: .
J: TRBJ1-1
CDR3: CASSLSDGQYEAFF
DNA: TGCGCCAGCAGTCTATCTGACGGACAGTATGAAGCTTTCTTT

size: .
V: TRBV14
D: .
J: TRBJ2-7
CDR3: CASSQSAQGYEQYF
DNA: TGTGCCAGCAGCCAATCAGCACAGGGCTACGAGCAGTACTTC

size: .
V: TRBV23-1
D: TRBD1
J: TRBJ1-3
CDR3: CASSLPGTVKNTIYF
DNA: TGCGCCAGCAGTCTCCCCGGGACAGTGAAAAACACCATATATTTT

size: .
V: TRBV5-6
D: .
J: TRBJ2-3
CDR3: CASSLGRGATDTQYF
DNA: TGTGCCAGCAGCTTAGGAAGGGGCGCCACAGATACGCAGTATTTT

size: .
V: TRBV11-3
D: .
J: TRBJ2-3
CDR3: CASSFMIGDTQYF
DNA: TGTGCCAGCAGCTTCATGATCGGGGATACGCAGTATTTT

size: .
V: TRBV19
D: .
J: TRBJ1-5
CDR3: CASSMGSALLPQHF
DNA: TGTGCCAGTAGTATGGGGTCCGCGCTTCTGCCCCAGCATTTT

size: .
V: TRBV11-2
D: .
J: TRBJ1-6
CDR3: CASSLEPTYNSPLHF
DNA: TGTGCCAGCAGCTTAGAGCCAACCTATAATTCACCCCTCCACTTT

size: .
V: TRBV27
D: TRBD1
J: TRBJ1-6
CDR3: CASKLGQGAQALHF
DNA: TGTGCCAGCAAACTAGGACAGGGGGCCCAGGCCCTCCACTTT

size: few
V: TRBV5-6
D: .
J: TRBJ1-5
CDR3: CASSHGRGQPQHF
DNA: TGTGCCAGCAGCCATGGGAGGGGGCAGCCCCAGCATTTT

size: .
V: TRBV7-6
D: .
J: TRBJ1-5
CDR3: CASSLATDQPQHF
DNA: TGTGCCAGCAGCTTAGCGACCGATCAGCCCCAGCATTTT